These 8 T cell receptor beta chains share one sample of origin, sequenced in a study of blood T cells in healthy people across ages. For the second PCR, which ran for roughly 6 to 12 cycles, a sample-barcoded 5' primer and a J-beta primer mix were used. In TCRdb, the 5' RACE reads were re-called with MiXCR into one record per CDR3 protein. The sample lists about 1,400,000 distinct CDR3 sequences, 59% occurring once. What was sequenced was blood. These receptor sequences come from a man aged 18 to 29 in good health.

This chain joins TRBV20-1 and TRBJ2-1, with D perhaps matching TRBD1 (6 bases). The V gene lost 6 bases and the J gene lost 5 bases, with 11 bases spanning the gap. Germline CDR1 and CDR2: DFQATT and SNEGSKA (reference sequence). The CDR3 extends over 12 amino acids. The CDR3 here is CSARTDNNEQFF. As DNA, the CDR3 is TGCAGTGCCCGGACAGACAACAATGAGCAGTTCTTC.

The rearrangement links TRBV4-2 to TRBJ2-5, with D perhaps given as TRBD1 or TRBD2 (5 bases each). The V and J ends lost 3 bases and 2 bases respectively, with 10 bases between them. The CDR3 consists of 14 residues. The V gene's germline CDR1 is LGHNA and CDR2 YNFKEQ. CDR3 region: CASSHPGPQETQYF. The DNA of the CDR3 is TGTGCCAGCAGCCACCCGGGACCACAAGAGACCCAGTACTTC.

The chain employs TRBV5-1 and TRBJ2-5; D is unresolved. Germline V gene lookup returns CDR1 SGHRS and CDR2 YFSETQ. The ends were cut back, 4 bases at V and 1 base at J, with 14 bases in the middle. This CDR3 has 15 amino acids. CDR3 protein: CASSPPKQTQETQYF. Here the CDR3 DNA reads TGCGCCAGCAGCCCGCCCAAACAGACCCAAGAGACCCAGTACTTC.

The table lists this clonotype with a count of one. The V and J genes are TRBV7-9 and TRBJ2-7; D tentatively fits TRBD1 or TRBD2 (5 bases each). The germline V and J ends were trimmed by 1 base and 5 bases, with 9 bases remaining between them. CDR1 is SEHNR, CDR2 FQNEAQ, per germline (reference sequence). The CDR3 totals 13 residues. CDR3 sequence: CASSLDGTHEQYF. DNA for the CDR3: TGTGCCAGCAGCTTAGACGGGACCCACGAGCAGTACTTC.

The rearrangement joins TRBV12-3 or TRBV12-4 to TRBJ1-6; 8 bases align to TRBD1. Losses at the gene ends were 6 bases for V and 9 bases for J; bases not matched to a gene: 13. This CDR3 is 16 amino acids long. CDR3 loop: CASRTGSRQGFSPLHF. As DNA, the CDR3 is TGTGCCAGCAGAACCGGATCGAGACAGGGGTTTTCACCCCTCCACTTT.

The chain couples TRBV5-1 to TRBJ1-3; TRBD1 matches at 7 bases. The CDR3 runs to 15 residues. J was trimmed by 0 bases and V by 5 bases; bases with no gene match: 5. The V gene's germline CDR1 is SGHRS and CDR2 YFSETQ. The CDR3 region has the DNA TGCGCCAGCAGTCCGGGACAGAGCTCTGGAAACACCATATATTTT. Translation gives CASSPGQSSGNTIYF.

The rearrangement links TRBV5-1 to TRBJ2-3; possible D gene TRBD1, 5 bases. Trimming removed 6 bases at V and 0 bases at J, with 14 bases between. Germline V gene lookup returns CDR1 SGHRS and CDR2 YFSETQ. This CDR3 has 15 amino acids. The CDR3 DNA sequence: TGCGCCAGCATGGGGCAGGCCGATAGCACAGATACGCAGTATTTT. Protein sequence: CASMGQADSTDTQYF.

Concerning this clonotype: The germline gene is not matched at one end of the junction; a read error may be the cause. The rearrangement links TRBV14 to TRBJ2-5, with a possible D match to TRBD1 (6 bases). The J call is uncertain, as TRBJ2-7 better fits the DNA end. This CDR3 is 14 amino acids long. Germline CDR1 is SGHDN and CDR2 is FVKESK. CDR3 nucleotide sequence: TGTGCTAGCAGCCTCCGGGACAATCCCTACGAGCAGTACTTC. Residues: CASSLRDNPYEQYF.